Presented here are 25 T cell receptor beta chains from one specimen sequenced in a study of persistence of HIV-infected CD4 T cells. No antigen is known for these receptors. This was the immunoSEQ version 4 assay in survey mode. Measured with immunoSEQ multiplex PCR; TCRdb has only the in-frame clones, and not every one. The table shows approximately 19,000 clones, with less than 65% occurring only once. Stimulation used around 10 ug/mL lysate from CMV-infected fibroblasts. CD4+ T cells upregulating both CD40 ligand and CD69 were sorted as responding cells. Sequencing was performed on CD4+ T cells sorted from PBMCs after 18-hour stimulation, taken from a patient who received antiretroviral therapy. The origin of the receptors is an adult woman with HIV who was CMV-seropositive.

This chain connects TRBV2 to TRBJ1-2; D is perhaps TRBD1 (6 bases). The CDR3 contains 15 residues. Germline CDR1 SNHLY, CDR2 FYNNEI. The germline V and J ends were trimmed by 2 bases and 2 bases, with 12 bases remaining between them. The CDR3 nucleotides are TGTGCCAGCAGTGAAACGGGGGCGAGAAACTATGGCTACACCTTC. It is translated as CASSETGARNYGYTF.

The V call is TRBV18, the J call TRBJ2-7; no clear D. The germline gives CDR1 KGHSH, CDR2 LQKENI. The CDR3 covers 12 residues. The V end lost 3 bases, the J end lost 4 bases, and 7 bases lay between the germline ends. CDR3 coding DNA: TGTGCCAGCTCACCGGCTGGATACGAGCAGTACTTC. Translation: CASSPAGYEQYF.

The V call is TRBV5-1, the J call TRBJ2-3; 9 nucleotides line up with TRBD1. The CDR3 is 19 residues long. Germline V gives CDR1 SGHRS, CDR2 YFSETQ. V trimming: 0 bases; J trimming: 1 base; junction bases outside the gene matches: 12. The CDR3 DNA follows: TGCGCCAGCAGCTTGGACTCCCCATTGACAGGGGGAGGCACAGATACGCAGTATTTT. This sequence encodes CASSLDSPLTGGGTDTQYF.

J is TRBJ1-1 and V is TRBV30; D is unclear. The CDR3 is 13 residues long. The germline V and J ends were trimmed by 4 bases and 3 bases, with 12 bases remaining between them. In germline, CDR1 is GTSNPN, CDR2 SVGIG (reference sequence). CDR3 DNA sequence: TGTGCCTGGAAAAGAGAACGGGACACTGAAGCTTTCTTT. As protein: CAWKRERDTEAFF. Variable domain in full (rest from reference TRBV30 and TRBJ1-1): SQTIHQWPATLVQPVGSPLSLECTVEGTSNPNLYWYRQAAGRGLQLLFYSVGIGQISSEVPQNLSASRPQDRQFILSSKKLLLSDSGFYLCAWKRERDTEAFFGQGTRLTVV.

The CDR3 region is CASSVTSGGNTGELFF. The CDR3 DNA reads TGTGCCAGCAGCGTGACTAGCGGCGGGAACACCGGGGAGCTGTTTTTT. The chain employs TRBV9 and TRBJ2-2; 9 bases agree with TRBD2. The CDR3 extends over 16 amino acids. Trimming removed 2 bases from V and 1 base from J; junction bases left unmatched: 3. Germline V gene lookup returns CDR1 SGDLS and CDR2 YYNGEE.

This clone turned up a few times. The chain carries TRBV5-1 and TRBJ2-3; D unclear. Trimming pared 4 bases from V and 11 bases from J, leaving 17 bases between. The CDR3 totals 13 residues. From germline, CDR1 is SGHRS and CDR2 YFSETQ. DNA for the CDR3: TGCGCCAGCAGCATGCAAACAGCCATCGAGCAGTATTTT. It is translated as CASSMQTAIEQYF.

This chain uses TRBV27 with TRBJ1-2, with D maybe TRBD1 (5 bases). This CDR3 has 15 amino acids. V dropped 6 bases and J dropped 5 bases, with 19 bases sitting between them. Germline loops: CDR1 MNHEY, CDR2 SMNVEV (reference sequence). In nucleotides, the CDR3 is TGTGCCAGCAGACCCGGAGGGACGGCTATTTATGGCTACACCTTC. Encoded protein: CASRPGGTAIYGYTF.

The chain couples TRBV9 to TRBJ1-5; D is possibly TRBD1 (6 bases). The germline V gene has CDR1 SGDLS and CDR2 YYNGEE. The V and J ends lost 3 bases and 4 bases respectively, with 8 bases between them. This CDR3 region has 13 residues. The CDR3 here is CASSADRNQPQHF. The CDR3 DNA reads TGTGCCAGCAGCGCCGACAGGAATCAGCCCCAGCATTTT.

CDR3 in amino acids: CASSPRDSSYNEQFF. DNA for the CDR3: TGTGCCAGCAGCCCTAGGGACAGCTCCTACAATGAGCAGTTCTTC. The rearrangement joins TRBV9 to TRBJ2-1; 7 bases map to TRBD1. This CDR3 spans 15 amino acids. Germline V gene data show CDR1 as SGDLS and CDR2 as YYNGEE. V gave up 4 bases and J gave up 0 bases; unmatched junction bases: 4.

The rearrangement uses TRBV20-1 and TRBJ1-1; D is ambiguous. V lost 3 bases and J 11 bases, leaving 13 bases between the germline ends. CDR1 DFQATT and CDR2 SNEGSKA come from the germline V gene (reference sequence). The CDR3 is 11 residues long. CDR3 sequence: CSARFGVGAFF. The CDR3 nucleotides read TGCAGTGCTAGGTTCGGTGTCGGGGCTTTCTTT.

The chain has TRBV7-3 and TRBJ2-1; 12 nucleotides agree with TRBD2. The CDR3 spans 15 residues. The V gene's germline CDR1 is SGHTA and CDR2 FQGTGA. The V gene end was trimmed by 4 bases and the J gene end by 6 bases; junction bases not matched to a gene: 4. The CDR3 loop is CASSSSGGATNEQFF. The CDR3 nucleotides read TGTGCCAGCAGCTCTAGCGGGGGGGCCACCAATGAGCAGTTCTTC.

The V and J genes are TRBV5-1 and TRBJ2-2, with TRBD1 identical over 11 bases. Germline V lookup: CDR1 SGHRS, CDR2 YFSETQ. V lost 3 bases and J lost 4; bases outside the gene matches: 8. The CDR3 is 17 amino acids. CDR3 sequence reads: CASSCPGQGVCTGELFF. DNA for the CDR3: TGCGCCAGCAGCTGTCCGGGACAGGGGGTATGCACCGGGGAGCTGTTTTTT.

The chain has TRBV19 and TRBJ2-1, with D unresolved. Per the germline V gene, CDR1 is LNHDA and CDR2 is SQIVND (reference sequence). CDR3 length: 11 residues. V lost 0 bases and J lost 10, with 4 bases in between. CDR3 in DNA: TGTGCCAGTAGTATAGACAGGGAGCAGTTCTTC. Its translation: CASSIDREQFF.

The CDR3 region is CASSSGQGITPLHF. The CDR3 DNA is TGTGCCAGCAGCTCGGGACAGGGTATTACACCCCTCCACTTT. The chain combines TRBV7-2 with TRBJ1-6, with 9 positions matching TRBD1. From germline, CDR1 is SGHTA and CDR2 FQGNSA. This CDR3 is 14 amino acids long. V was clipped by 4 bases and J by 11 bases; unmatched bases: 6.

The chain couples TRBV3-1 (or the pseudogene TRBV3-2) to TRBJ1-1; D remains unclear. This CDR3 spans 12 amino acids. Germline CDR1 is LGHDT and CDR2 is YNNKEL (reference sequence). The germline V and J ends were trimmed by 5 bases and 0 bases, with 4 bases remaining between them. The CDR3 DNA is TGTGCCAGCAGCTACTTGAACACTGAAGCTTTCTTT. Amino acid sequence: CASSYLNTEAFF.

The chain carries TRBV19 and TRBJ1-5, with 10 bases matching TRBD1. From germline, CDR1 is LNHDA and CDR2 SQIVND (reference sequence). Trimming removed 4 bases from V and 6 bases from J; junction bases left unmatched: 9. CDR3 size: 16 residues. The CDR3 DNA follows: TGTGCCAGTAGTAGCCGGGACAGGGGACCAAGTCAGCCCCAGCATTTT. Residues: CASSSRDRGPSQPQHF.

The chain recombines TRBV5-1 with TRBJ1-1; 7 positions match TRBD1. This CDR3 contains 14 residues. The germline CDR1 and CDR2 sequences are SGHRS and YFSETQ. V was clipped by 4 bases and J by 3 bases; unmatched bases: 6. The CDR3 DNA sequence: TGCGCCAGCAGCCAAAGCCAGGGGGACACTGAAGCTTTCTTT. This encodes CASSQSQGDTEAFF.

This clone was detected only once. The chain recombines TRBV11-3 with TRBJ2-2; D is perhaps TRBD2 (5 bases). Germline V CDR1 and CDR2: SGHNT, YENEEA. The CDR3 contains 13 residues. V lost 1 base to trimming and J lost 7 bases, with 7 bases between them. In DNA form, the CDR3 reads TGTGCCAGCAGCTTAGTCAGCGGCGGGGAGCTGTTTTTT. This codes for CASSLVSGGELFF.

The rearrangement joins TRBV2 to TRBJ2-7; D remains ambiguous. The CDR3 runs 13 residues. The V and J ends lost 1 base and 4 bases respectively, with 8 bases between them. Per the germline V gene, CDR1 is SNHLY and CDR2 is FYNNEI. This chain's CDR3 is CASSEVGLYEQYV. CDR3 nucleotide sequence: TGTGCCAGCAGTGAAGTTGGGTTATACGAGCAGTACGTC.

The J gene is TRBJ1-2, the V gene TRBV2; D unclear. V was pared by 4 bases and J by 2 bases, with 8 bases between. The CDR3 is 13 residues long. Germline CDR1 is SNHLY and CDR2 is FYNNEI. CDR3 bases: TGTGCCAGCAGTGCTCAGGTCAACTATGGCTACACCTTC. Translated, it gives CASSAQVNYGYTF.

CDR3: CAWGRGDTQYF. CDR3 DNA sequence: TGTGCCTGGGGGAGGGGAGATACGCAGTATTTT. The rearrangement links TRBV30 to TRBJ2-3; 7 bases align to TRBD2. V shed 5 bases, J shed 5 bases, and the junction held 1 base outside the gene matches. Per germline, CDR1 GTSNPN and CDR2 SVGIG (reference sequence). There are 11 residues in the CDR3.

The CDR3 bases are TGTGCCAGCTCAGGGGACAGGAGTAATGAAAAACTGTTTTTT. Its protein is CASSGDRSNEKLFF. The J gene is TRBJ1-4, the V gene TRBV18; 8 nucleotides line up with TRBD1. Per the germline V gene, CDR1 is KGHSH and CDR2 is LQKENI. The length of the CDR3 is 14 residues. Germline trimming cut 5 bases from V and 4 bases from J; bases unmatched to any gene: 3.

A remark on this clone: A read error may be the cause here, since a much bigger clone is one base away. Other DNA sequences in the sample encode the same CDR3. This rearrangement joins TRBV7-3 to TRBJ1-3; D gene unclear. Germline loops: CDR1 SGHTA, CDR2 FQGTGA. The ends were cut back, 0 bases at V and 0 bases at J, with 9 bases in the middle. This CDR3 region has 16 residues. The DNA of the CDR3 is TGTGCCAGCAGCTTAACGGGCGGAAACTCTGGAAACACCATATATTTT. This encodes CASSLTGGNSGNTIYF.

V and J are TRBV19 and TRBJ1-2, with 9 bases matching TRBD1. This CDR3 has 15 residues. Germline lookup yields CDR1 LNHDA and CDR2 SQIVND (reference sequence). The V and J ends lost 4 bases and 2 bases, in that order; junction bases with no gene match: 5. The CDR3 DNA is TGTGCCAGTAGTAAAACAGGGGGCGCGAACTATGGCTACACCTTC. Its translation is CASSKTGGANYGYTF. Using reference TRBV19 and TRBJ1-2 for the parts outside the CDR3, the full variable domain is DGGITQSPKYLFRKEGQNVTLSCEQNLNHDAMYWYRQDPGQGLRLIYYSQIVNDFQKGDIAEGYSVSREKKESFPLTVTSAQKNPTAFYLCASSKTGGANYGYTFGSGTRLTVV.

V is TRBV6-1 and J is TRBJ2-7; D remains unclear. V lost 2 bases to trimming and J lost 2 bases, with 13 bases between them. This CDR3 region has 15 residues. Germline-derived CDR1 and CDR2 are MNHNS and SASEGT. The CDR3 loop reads CASSERWGPTYEQYV. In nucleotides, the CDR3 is TGTGCCAGCAGTGAAAGATGGGGTCCTACCTACGAGCAGTACGTC.